This TCR beta chain originates from a study of shared clonotypes between healthy human individuals. Notes on the study in general: When naive CD4 clonotypes were compared across a handful of donors, about 4.9% were shared.

Measured with immunoSEQ multiplex PCR; TCRdb has only the in-frame clones, and not every one. The sample holds about 1.1 million clones, around 82% seen once. Of note for this clone: Its specificity is not known.

The receptor comes from a man aged 18-30 years in good health. Some clones in this sample may be carry-over from other donors' samples. The sequenced sample was memory CD4+ T cells from PBMCs. Subset specified: CD45RA-negative fraction.

CDR3 bases: TGTGCCAGCAGCTTAGGTTGGGGCCGATCCACCTACGAGCAGTACTTC. Protein sequence: CASSLGWGRSTYEQYF. V and J are TRBV7-9 and TRBJ2-7; weak D call: TRBD1 (5 bases). Germline V CDR1 and CDR2: SEHNR, FQNEAQ (reference sequence). The ends were cut back, 1 base at V and 2 bases at J, with 15 bases in the middle. The CDR3 has 16 amino acids.